This TCR beta chain came from a study of cytomegalovirus exposure and HLA in healthy donors. The PCR ran on 60 Vbeta and 13 Jbeta primers. Clones were sequenced by immunoSEQ multiplex PCR, and TCRdb holds only the in-frame ones, with some missing. This table holds 180,000 or so clones, 75% to 85% found once. Germline V gene data show CDR1 as SGHTA and CDR2 as FQGTGA. Trimming stripped 0 bases from V and 5 bases from J, with 16 bases between. The CDR3 loop spans 16 amino acids. This clone was observed once. The specimen was PBMCs. The gene calls are TRBV7-3 and TRBJ1-2; TRBD1 might be the D (6 bases). This clonotype originated in a young man in good health and CMV-seronegative. The CDR3 sequence: CASSLTGGAQQYGYTF. CDR3 nucleotides: TGTGCCAGCAGCTTAACGGGGGGGGCCCAACAGTATGGCTACACCTTC.